This T cell receptor (beta chain) was sequenced for a study of cytomegalovirus exposure and HLA in healthy donors. Concerning this clone itself: Its specificity is unknown.

Study-level points and caveats: In a later analysis, a genetic analysis reported fewer productive-TCR N-insertions in an Asian-associated ancestry cluster than the cohort average.

It was with 60 Vbeta and 13 Jbeta primers that the PCR ran. Using immunoSEQ multiplex PCR, the repertoire was profiled, and TCRdb retains in-frame clones only, with some absent. This sample has 120,000 or so clones; under 12% occur once, and the top ten carry approximately 4.4%. The CDR3 is 15 residues long. CDR1 is SGHTA, CDR2 FQGNSA, per germline. Trimming left V 6 bases short and J 0 bases short, with 12 bases between. The receptor's source is a woman aged 18-35 years in good health and CMV-seropositive. The J gene is TRBJ1-3, the V gene TRBV7-2, with a weak D call TRBD1 (6 bases). What was sequenced was PBMCs. The CDR3 DNA reads TGTGCCAGCAGGCTAGGACAGAACTCTGGAAACACCATATATTTT. Translated, it gives CASRLGQNSGNTIYF.